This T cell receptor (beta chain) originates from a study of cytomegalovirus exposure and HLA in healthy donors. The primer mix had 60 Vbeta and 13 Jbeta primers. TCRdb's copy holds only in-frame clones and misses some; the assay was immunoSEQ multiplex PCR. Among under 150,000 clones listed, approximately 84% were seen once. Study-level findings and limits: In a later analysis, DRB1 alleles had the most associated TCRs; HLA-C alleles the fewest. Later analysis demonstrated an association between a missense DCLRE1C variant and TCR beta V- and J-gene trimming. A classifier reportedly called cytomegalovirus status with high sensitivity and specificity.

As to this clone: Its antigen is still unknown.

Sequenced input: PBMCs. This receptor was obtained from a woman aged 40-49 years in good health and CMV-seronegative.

CDR3 amino acids: CASSLRTGAYEQYF. The DNA for the CDR3 is TGTGCCAGCAGCCTAAGGACAGGGGCCTACGAGCAGTACTTC. The chain employs TRBV7-6 and TRBJ2-7, with 9 positions matching TRBD1. Unmatched junction bases numbered 4, after V lost 5 bases and J lost 2 bases. The CDR3 runs 14 residues. Germline-derived CDR1 and CDR2 are SGHVS and FNYEAQ.